The rows below give T cell receptor beta chains drawn from one sample of a study of shared clonotypes between healthy human individuals. Sequenced by immunoSEQ multiplex PCR; TCRdb stores in-frame clones only, minus some. The data contain around 440,000 clones, roughly 80% of them singletons. Sequencing input: PBMCs. These receptors were collected from a woman between 40 and 55 years old in good health. Some clones in this sample may be carry-over from other donors' samples. CDR3s include the opening cysteine and the closing phenylalanine or tryptophan. D genes are given only for firm matches. Rows may omit the clone size; those that give it use once, few, many or a size class.

>TRBV6-5|NA|TRBJ1-5|NA
TGTGCCAGCAGTTCAAACGTGAATCAGCCCCAGCATTTT
CASSSNVNQPQHF
>TRBV6-6|few|TRBJ2-3|NA
TGTGCCAGCAGTTTATACACAGATACGCAGTATTTT
CASSLYTDTQYF
>TRBV6-5|once|TRBJ2-7|TRBD2
TGTGCCAGCAGTTACTTGGCGGGAGGTAGCGAGCAGTACTTC
CASSYLAGGSEQYF
>TRBV5-6|NA|TRBJ2-7|TRBD1
TGTGCCAGCAGCAACAGGGGCCGTGTGGGGGAGCAGTACTTC
CASSNRGRVGEQYF
>TRBV11-2|many|TRBJ1-2|NA
TGTGCCAGCAGCTCCCTCTATGGCTACACCTTC
CASSSLYGYTF
>TRBV27|few|TRBJ2-7|TRBD2
TGTGCCAGCAGTGCCACTAGCGGGAGGGTACTATACGAGCAGTACTTC
CASSATSGRVLYEQYF
>TRBV29-1|few|TRBJ2-7|NA
TGCAGCGTACATGACTCTTGGTACGAGCAGTACTTC
CSVHDSWYEQYF
>TRBV7-8|NA|TRBJ2-3|NA
TGTGCCAGCAGCTTAGTTGGGGGAGCGGGAGATACGCAGTATTTT
CASSLVGGAGDTQYF
>TRBV6-6|NA|TRBJ2-7|TRBD2
TGTGCCAGCAGTACAACTAGCGTCCCGCCCGACGAGCAGTACTTC
CASSTTSVPPDEQYF
>TRBV18|NA|TRBJ2-5|NA
TGTGCCAGCTCACCACCGGCAGGACAAGAGACCCAGTACTTC
CASSPPAGQETQYF
>TRBV5-1|NA|TRBJ2-7|NA
TGCGCCAGCAGCTTGGCGCAGGGCTACGAGCAGTACTTC
CASSLAQGYEQYF
>TRBV7-6|NA|TRBJ2-1|NA
TGTGCCAGCAGCCCACAGAGCTCCTACAATGAGCAGTTCTTC
CASSPQSSYNEQFF
>TRBV5-1|NA|TRBJ2-7|TRBD2
TGCGCCAGCAGCTTGAAACTAGCGGGGGGGTACGAGCAGTACTTC
CASSLKLAGGYEQYF
>TRBV19|NA|TRBJ1-5|NA
TGTGCCAGTAGCTCATTGCGCGGGGGGGGCAATCAGCCCCAGCATTTT
CASSSLRGGGNQPQHF
>TRBV5-1|NA|TRBJ2-2|NA
TGCGCCAGCAGCGCGGGGAGCACCGGGGAGCTGTTTTTT
CASSAGSTGELFF
>TRBV28|few|TRBJ2-1|TRBD2
TGTGCCAGCAGTTTACGACTAGCAGGAGGATCCTACAATGAGCAGTTCTTC
CASSLRLAGGSYNEQFF
>TRBV18|NA|TRBJ2-5|TRBD1
TGTGCCAGCTCAGCGACAGGGGTCGAAGAGACCCAGTACTTC
CASSATGVEETQYF
>TRBV30|NA|TRBJ2-3|TRBD2
TGTGCTTCAGGCGGTATAGCGGGAGCAGATACGCAGTATTTT
CASGGIAGADTQYF